The present entry profiles one T cell receptor (beta chain) with its context. The germline V gene encodes CDR1 MNHEY and CDR2 SVGAGI. The V gene end was trimmed by 5 bases and the J gene end by 12 bases; junction bases not matched to a gene: 12. The CDR3 totals 13 residues. The data belong to a study of blood T cell repertoires in COVID-19. Background on the study: COVID-19 samples collected from the United States, Italy and Spain covered acute and convalescent phases.

Original processing methods: It was from reference gene primer amplification that nucleated cell counts were estimated. Measured with immunoSEQ multiplex PCR; TCRdb has only the in-frame clones, and not every one. That table furnishes V, J and clone size, whereas the DNA furnished D and trimming. The sample includes 140,000 or so clones, 80% to 90% of them seen just once. Sample: peripheral blood. The TCR comes from a woman in her sixties with active COVID-19. This chain links TRBV6-5 with TRBJ1-1; TRBD1 matches at 7 bases. Here the CDR3 DNA reads TGTGCCAGCAGTCCCGGGACAGCCGGAGAAACTTTCTTT. Translating it yields CASSPGTAGETFF.